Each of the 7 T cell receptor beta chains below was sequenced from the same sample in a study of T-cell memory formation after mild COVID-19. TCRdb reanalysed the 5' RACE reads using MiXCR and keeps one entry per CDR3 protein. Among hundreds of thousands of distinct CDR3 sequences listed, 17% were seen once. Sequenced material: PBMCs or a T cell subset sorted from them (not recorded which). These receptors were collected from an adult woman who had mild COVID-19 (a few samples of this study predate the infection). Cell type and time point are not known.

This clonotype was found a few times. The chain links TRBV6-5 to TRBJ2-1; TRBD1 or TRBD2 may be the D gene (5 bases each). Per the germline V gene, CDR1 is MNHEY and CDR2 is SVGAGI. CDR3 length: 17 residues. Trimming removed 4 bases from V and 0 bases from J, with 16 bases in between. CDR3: CASSSTPGTGSYNEQFF. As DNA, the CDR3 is TGTGCCAGCAGTTCAACCCCCGGGACCGGCTCCTACAATGAGCAGTTCTTC.

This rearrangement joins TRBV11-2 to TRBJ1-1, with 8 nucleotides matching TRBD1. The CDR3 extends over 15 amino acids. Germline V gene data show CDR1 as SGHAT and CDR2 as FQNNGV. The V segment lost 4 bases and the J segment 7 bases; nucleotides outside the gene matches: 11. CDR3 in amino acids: CASSSPLRGPVEAFF. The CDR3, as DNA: TGTGCCAGCAGCTCACCACTCAGGGGGCCTGTTGAAGCTTTCTTT.

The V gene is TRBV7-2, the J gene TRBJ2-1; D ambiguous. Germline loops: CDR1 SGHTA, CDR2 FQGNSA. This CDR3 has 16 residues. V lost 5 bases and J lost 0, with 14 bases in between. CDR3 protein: CASSPMTESSYNEQFF. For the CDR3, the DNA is TGTGCCAGCAGCCCGATGACGGAGAGCTCCTACAATGAGCAGTTCTTC.

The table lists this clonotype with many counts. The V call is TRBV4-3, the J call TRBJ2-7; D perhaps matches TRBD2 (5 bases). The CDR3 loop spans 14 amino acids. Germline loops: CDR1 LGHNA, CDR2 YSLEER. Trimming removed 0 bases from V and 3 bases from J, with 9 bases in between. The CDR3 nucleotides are TGCGCCAGCAGCCAAGATCGCCGGGACTACGAGCAGTACTTC. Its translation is CASSQDRRDYEQYF.

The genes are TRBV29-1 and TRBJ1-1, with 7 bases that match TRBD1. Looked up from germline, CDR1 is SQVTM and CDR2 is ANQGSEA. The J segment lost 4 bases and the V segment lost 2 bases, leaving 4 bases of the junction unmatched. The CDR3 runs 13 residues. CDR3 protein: CSVENRGATEAFF. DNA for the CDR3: TGCAGCGTTGAAAACAGGGGTGCCACTGAAGCTTTCTTT.

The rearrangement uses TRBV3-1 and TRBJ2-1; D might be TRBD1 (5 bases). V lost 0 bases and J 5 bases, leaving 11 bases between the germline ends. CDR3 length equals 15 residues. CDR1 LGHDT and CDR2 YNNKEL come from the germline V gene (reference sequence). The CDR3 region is CASSQDAGPHNEQFF. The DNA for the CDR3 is TGTGCCAGCAGCCAAGATGCAGGGCCACACAATGAGCAGTTCTTC.

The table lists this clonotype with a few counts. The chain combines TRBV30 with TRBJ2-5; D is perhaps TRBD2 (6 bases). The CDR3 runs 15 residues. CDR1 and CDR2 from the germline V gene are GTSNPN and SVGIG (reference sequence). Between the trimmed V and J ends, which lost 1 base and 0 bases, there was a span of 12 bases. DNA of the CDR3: TGTGCCTGGAGTGCCGCAGGGAGGTACCAAGAGACCCAGTACTTC. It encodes CAWSAAGRYQETQYF.